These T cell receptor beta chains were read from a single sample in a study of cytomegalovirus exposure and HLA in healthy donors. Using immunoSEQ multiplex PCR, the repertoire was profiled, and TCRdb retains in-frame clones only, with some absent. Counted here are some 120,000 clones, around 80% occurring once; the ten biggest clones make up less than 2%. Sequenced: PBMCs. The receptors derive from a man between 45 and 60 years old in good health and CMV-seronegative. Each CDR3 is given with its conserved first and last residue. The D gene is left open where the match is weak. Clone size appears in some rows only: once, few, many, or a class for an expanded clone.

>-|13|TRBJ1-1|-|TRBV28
CASSLPPNTEAFF
TGTGCCAGCAGTCTACCACCAAACACTGAAGCTTTCTTT
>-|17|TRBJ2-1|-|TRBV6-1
CASSVSFGGASYNEQFF
TGTGCCAGCAGTGTCAGTTTTGGGGGGGCGAGCTACAATGAGCAGTTCTTC
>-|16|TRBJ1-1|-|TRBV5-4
CASSLLAGAGGTEAFF
TGTGCCAGCAGCTTGCTGGCAGGGGCGGGGGGGACTGAAGCTTTCTTT
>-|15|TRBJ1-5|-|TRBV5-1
CASSWGGSSNQPQHF
TGCGCCAGCAGCTGGGGCGGGAGTAGCAATCAGCCCCAGCATTTT
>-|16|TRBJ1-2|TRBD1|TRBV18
CASSRTGGPLDYGYTF
TGTGCCAGCTCACGGACAGGGGGCCCACTAGACTATGGCTACACCTTC
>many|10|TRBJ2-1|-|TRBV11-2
CASSLVGQFF
TGTGCCAGCAGCTTAGTGGGCCAGTTCTTC
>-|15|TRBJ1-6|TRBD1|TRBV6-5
CASSYQGASNSPLHF
TGTGCCAGCAGTTACCAGGGGGCAAGTAATTCACCCCTCCACTTT
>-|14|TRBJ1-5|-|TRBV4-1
CASSLPGDNQPQHF
TGCGCCAGCAGCCTTCCGGGAGACAATCAGCCCCAGCATTTT
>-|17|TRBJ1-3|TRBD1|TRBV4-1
CASSQLGQGESGNTIYF
TGCGCCAGCAGCCAATTGGGACAGGGGGAATCCGGAAACACCATATATTTT
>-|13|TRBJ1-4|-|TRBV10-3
CAIRAEINEKLFF
TGTGCCATCAGGGCGGAAATTAATGAAAAACTGTTTTTT
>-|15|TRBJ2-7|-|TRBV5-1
CASSLEGEGVYEQYF
TGCGCCAGCAGCTTGGAAGGGGAGGGGGTATACGAGCAGTACTTC
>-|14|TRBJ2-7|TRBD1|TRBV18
CASSPTGVSYEQYF
TGTGCCAGCTCGCCTACAGGGGTTTCCTACGAGCAGTACTTC
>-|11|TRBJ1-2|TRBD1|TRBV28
CATDRDYGYTF
TGTGCCACCGACAGGGACTATGGCTACACCTTC
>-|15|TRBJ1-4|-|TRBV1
CTSSPPAGGRPRGFF
TGCACCAGCAGCCCCCCCGCGGGGGGGCGGCCGCGGGGGTTTTTT
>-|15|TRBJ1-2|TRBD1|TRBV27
CASSSDRASFYGYTF
TGTGCCAGCAGTTCAGACAGGGCCTCCTTCTATGGCTACACCTTC
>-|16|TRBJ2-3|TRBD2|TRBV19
CATNPAASGGRNTQYF
TGTGCCACCAATCCCGCGGCTAGCGGGGGGCGAAATACGCAGTATTTT
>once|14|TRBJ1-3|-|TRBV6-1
CASRREVDGNTIYF
TGTGCCAGCAGAAGGGAGGTGGATGGAAACACCATATATTTT
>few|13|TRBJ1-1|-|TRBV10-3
CAISGGGNTEAFF
TGTGCCATCAGTGGGGGCGGTAACACTGAAGCTTTCTTT
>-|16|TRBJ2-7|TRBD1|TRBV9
CASSVGGTGGWYEQYF
TGTGCCAGCAGCGTAGGAGGGACAGGGGGCTGGTACGAGCAGTACTTC
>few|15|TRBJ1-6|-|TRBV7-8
CASSPSGVGDSPLHF
TGTGCCAGCAGCCCTTCGGGGGTAGGAGATTCACCCCTCCACTTT
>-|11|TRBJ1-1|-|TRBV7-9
CSSSRGGEAFF
TGTTCCAGCAGCAGAGGCGGTGAAGCTTTCTTT
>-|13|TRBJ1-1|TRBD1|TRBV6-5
CASSRQGDTEAFF
TGTGCCAGCAGTCGACAGGGGGACACTGAAGCTTTCTTT
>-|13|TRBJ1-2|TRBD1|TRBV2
CASRTDRNYGYTF
TGTGCCAGCAGAACGGACAGGAACTATGGCTACACCTTC
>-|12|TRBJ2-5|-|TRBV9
CASSVAGETQYF
TGTGCCAGCAGCGTAGCGGGTGAGACCCAGTACTTC
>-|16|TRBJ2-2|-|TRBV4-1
CASSHGVIRVAGELFF
TGCGCCAGCAGCCACGGGGTAATCCGGGTAGCCGGGGAGCTGTTTTTT
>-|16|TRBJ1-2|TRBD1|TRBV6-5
CASSYRQGARGYGYTF
TGTGCCAGCAGTTACCGACAGGGGGCAAGGGGATATGGCTACACCTTC
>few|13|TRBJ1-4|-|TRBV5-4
CASSFPTDKKLFF
TGTGCCAGCAGCTTCCCGACTGATAAGAAACTGTTTTTT
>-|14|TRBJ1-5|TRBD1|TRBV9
CASSFTGQEEPQHF
TGTGCCAGCAGCTTTACGGGACAGGAGGAGCCCCAGCATTTT
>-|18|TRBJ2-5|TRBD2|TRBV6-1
CASSEALLAGGPQETQYF
TGTGCCAGCAGTGAAGCGCTTCTGGCGGGGGGGCCCCAAGAGACCCAGTACTTC
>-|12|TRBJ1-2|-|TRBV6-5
CASSPGEDGYTF
TGTGCCAGCAGCCCAGGGGAAGATGGCTACACCTTC
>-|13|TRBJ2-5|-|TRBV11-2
CASSRGGQETQYF
TGTGCCAGCAGCCGAGGGGGCCAAGAGACCCAGTACTTC
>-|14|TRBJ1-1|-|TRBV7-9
CASSLGHLNTEAFF
TGTGCCAGCAGCTTAGGACACTTGAACACTGAAGCTTTCTTT
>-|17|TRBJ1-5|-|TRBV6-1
CASSDGIERASNQPQHF
TGTGCCAGCAGTGATGGGATCGAGAGGGCTAGCAATCAGCCCCAGCATTTT
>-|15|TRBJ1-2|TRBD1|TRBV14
CASSQKPGTVYGYTF
TGTGCCAGCAGCCAAAAACCCGGGACAGTCTATGGCTACACCTTC
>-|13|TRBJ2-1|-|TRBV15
CATSRDPPSGRFF
TGTGCCACCAGCAGAGATCCCCCCAGCGGCCGGTTCTTC
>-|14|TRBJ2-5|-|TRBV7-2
CASTLKGGQETQYF
TGTGCCAGCACCCTTAAAGGGGGTCAAGAGACCCAGTACTTC
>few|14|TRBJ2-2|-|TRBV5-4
CASSLPMNTGELFF
TGTGCCAGCAGCCTACCAATGAACACCGGGGAGCTGTTTTTT
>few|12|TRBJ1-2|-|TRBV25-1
CATAGGGYGYTF
TGTGCCACCGCCGGGGGGGGCTATGGCTACACCTTC
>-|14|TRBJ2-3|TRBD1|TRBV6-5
CASRTGVRTDTQYF
TGTGCCAGCAGAACAGGGGTTCGCACAGATACGCAGTATTTT
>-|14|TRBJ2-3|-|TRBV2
CASSVEGEGDTQYF
TGTGCCAGCAGTGTGGAGGGGGAGGGGGATACGCAGTATTTT